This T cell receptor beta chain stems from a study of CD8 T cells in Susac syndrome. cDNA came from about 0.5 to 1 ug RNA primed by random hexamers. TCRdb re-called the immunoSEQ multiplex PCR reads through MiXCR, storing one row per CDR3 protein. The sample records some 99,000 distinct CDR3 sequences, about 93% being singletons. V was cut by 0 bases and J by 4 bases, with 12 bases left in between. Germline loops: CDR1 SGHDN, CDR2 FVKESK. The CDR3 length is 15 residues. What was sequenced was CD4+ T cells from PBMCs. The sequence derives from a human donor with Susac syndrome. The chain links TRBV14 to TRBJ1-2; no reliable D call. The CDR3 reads CASSQEGRPGYGYTF. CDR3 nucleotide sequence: TGTGCCAGCAGCCAAGAGGGTCGACCGGGCTATGGCTACACCTTC. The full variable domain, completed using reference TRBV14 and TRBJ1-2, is EAGVTQFPSHSVIEKGQTVTLRCDPISGHDNLYWYRRVMGKEIKFLLHFVKESKQDESGMPNNRFLAERTGGTYSTLKVQPAELEDSGVYFCASSQEGRPGYGYTFGSGTRLTVV.